This TCR beta chain was found in a study of cytomegalovirus exposure and HLA in healthy donors. Whole-study findings and limits: The study labeled 164 TCR beta chains cytomegalovirus-associated.

Profiled with immunoSEQ multiplex PCR; TCRdb holds only in-frame clones, not every one. Of about 150,000 clones in the sample, about 95% were seen once. The CDR3 is 15 amino acids. Looked up from germline, CDR1 is MNHNS and CDR2 is SASEGT. V was trimmed by 0 bases and J by 7 bases, leaving 13 bases between them. On this clone: Its antigen is not identified.

Donors came from a validation cohort of over a hundred subjects, distinct from the first 666-subject cohort. The sample taken for sequencing was PBMCs. The gene calls are TRBV6-1 and TRBJ1-5; no firm D call. The TCR comes from a young man in good health and CMV-seropositive. The CDR3: CASSEALQFSQPQHF. CDR3 DNA: TGTGCCAGCAGTGAAGCTTTACAGTTTTCCCAGCCCCAGCATTTT.